This T cell receptor beta chain emerged from a study of blood T cell repertoires in COVID-19. The wider study: Sources were T cells, B-cell-depleted T cells, or PBMCs; the material itself was cDNA or gDNA.

This clone came up a few times. The CDR3 loop spans 14 amino acids. V lost 0 bases and J lost 11; bases outside the gene matches: 9. CDR1 MGHRA and CDR2 YSYEKL come from the germline V gene. Original analysis: Scientists estimated how many nucleated cells there were by amplifying reference gene primers. The table came from immunoSEQ multiplex PCR; TCRdb's copy has only in-frame clones and leaves some out. Clone size and the V and J calls come from that table; the DNA yielded D and trimming. The sample contains 130,000 to 150,000 clones, around 87% of which appear only once. The material sequenced was peripheral blood. J is TRBJ1-2 and V is TRBV4-1; 7 bases map to TRBD1. The TCR sequence derives from a man aged 45-65 years who had recovered from COVID-19. The CDR3 DNA reads TGCGCCAGCAGCCAAGATTTACGAGACAGGGAATACACCTTC. Amino acids: CASSQDLRDREYTF.